The rows below give T cell receptor beta chains drawn from one sample of a study of T cells in Graves' hyperthyroidism and ophthalmopathy. TCRdb reprocessed the multiplex PCR reads with MiXCR, giving one entry per CDR3 protein. The sample contains approximately 600,000 distinct CDR3 sequences, 14% of which appear only once. The sequenced sample was blood. The origin of the receptors is a young woman with Graves' ophthalmopathy. Each CDR3 is given with its conserved first and last residue. Fields, in order: clone size, D gene, V gene, J gene, CDR3 protein, CDR3 DNA. The D gene is left open where the match is weak. The size of a clone is reported for some rows only, either as once, few or many, or as a class for expanded clones.

size: few; D: TRBD2; V: TRBV6-1; J: TRBJ2-5; CDR3: CASSPGTSGRGGAQETQYF; DNA: TGTGCCAGCAGTCCGGGGACTAGCGGGAGGGGGGGAGCCCAAGAGACCCAGTACTTC
size: few; D: NA; V: TRBV29-1; J: TRBJ2-7; CDR3: CSGVSPSYEQYF; DNA: TGCAGCGGGGTCAGCCCTTCCTACGAGCAGTACTTC
size: many; D: NA; V: TRBV27; J: TRBJ1-2; CDR3: CASSRADGAIAYTF; DNA: TGTGCCAGCAGCCGGGCGGACGGTGCTATTGCCTACACCTTC
size: many; D: NA; V: TRBV6-2/TRBV6-3; J: TRBJ2-7; CDR3: CASTGVVNEQYF; DNA: TGTGCCAGCACGGGAGTGGTGAACGAGCAGTACTTC
size: many; D: NA; V: TRBV3-1; J: TRBJ1-2; CDR3: CASSQEQPYGYTF; DNA: TGTGCCAGCAGCCAAGAACAGCCATATGGCTACACCTTC
size: many; D: TRBD2; V: TRBV7-3; J: TRBJ2-4; CDR3: CASSLEKRDVAKNIQYF; DNA: TGTGCCAGCAGCTTGGAGAAGCGGGATGTAGCCAAAAACATTCAGTACTTC
size: many; D: NA; V: TRBV2; J: TRBJ2-7; CDR3: CASRRLLAYEQYF; DNA: TGTGCCAGCAGACGGCTGCTGGCCTACGAGCAGTACTTC
size: many; D: NA; V: TRBV28; J: TRBJ1-2; CDR3: CASSSQTNGYTF; DNA: TGTGCCAGCAGTTCTCAGACGAACGGCTACACCTTC
size: NA; D: TRBD2; V: TRBV20-1; J: TRBJ2-1; CDR3: CSARAPGLAVNEQFF; DNA: TGCAGTGCTAGAGCGCCGGGACTAGCGGTTAATGAGCAGTTCTTC
size: NA; D: TRBD1; V: TRBV27; J: TRBJ1-5; CDR3: CASSSTGTGSDGQPQHF; DNA: TGTGCCAGCAGTTCAACCGGGACAGGGTCCGATGGTCAGCCCCAGCATTTT
size: NA; D: NA; V: TRBV13; J: TRBJ2-7; CDR3: CASSLGRLLYEQYF; DNA: TGTGCCAGCAGCTTAGGAAGACTACTCTACGAGCAGTACTTC
size: many; D: NA; V: TRBV4-2; J: TRBJ1-6; CDR3: CASSQGQAGILYNSPLHF; DNA: TGTGCCAGCAGCCAGGGCCAGGCTGGGATACTGTATAATTCACCCCTCCACTTT
size: many; D: TRBD2; V: TRBV28; J: TRBJ2-7; CDR3: CASSSSGGGRALGEQYF; DNA: TGTGCCAGCAGTTCCAGTGGTGGCGGGAGGGCCCTGGGCGAGCAGTACTTC
size: many; D: NA; V: TRBV24-1; J: TRBJ2-1; CDR3: CATSALLAGEQFF; DNA: TGTGCCACCAGTGCCCTACTAGCAGGGGAGCAGTTCTTC
size: NA; D: NA; V: TRBV7-9; J: TRBJ2-7; CDR3: CASSSWDGSYEQYF; DNA: TGTGCCAGCAGCTCCTGGGACGGATCCTACGAGCAGTACTTC
size: NA; D: NA; V: TRBV7-8; J: TRBJ2-7; CDR3: CASRPRTISYEQYF; DNA: TGTGCCAGCAGACCCCGGACTATCTCCTACGAGCAGTACTTC
size: many; D: NA; V: TRBV11-1; J: TRBJ1-1; CDR3: CASSLLRNTEAFF; DNA: TGTGCCAGCAGCTTACTCAGGAACACTGAAGCTTTCTTT
size: many; D: NA; V: TRBV6-1; J: TRBJ1-4; CDR3: CASSELAGFGEKLFF; DNA: TGTGCCAGCAGTGAACTTGCAGGGTTTGGTGAAAAACTGTTTTTT
size: few; D: NA; V: TRBV19; J: TRBJ2-7; CDR3: CASSIASGDEQYF; DNA: TGTGCCAGTAGTATTGCTTCAGGGGACGAGCAGTACTTC
size: many; D: TRBD2; V: TRBV12-3/TRBV12-4; J: TRBJ2-2; CDR3: CASSLAASGYTGELFF; DNA: TGTGCCAGCAGTTTAGCAGCTAGCGGTTACACCGGGGAGCTGTTTTTT
size: NA; D: TRBD1; V: TRBV6-5; J: TRBJ2-5; CDR3: CASSYRTGPKETQYF; DNA: TGTGCCAGCAGTTATCGGACAGGACCGAAAGAGACCCAGTACTTC
size: few; D: TRBD1; V: TRBV27; J: TRBJ2-6; CDR3: CASSPLIFRDREPGTSGANVLTF; DNA: TGTGCCAGCAGCCCCCTAATCTTCCGGGACAGGGAACCTGGGACTTCTGGGGCCAACGTCCTGACTTTC
size: NA; D: TRBD2; V: TRBV4-1; J: TRBJ2-2; CDR3: CASSYRDSRRLAGVYTGELFF; DNA: TGCGCCAGCAGCTACCGGGACAGCAGACGACTAGCGGGAGTCTACACCGGGGAGCTGTTTTTT
size: NA; D: TRBD2; V: TRBV3-1; J: TRBJ2-7; CDR3: CASSQAWTSGRALYEQYF; DNA: TGTGCCAGCAGCCAAGCCTGGACTAGCGGGAGGGCCCTCTACGAGCAGTACTTC
size: many; D: TRBD2; V: TRBV6-5; J: TRBJ2-2; CDR3: CASSYRTFLGGTLTGELFF; DNA: TGTGCCAGCAGTTACCGTACGTTTCTGGGAGGGACTTTAACCGGGGAGCTGTTTTTT
size: NA; D: TRBD1; V: TRBV12-5; J: TRBJ1-5; CDR3: CASGLVLDRGGQPQHF; DNA: TGTGCTAGTGGTTTGGTACTCGACAGGGGGGGTCAGCCCCAGCATTTT
size: NA; D: NA; V: TRBV2; J: TRBJ1-5; CDR3: CASRPDIDSNQPQHF; DNA: TGTGCCAGCAGACCGGACATCGATAGCAATCAGCCCCAGCATTTT
size: NA; D: TRBD1; V: TRBV7-9; J: TRBJ1-4; CDR3: CASSLRGQEKLFF; DNA: TGTGCCAGCAGCTTAAGGGGGCAAGAAAAACTGTTTTTT